The clone carrying this T cell receptor (beta chain) was detected many times. Its target is not known. TCRdb itself ran the reads through MiXCR, one entry per CDR3 protein. Found here are about 490,000 distinct CDR3 sequences, approximately 15% of them singletons; the top ten hold more than 20%. This entry belongs to a study of T cell repertoires in cytomegalovirus infection. Study as a whole: CMV infection together with matching HLA type was indicated by public TCR beta signatures.

The study's findings and limits: Based on cumulative public TCR beta family frequency, carriers of CMV plus the relevant HLA were identified. HLA-C-restricted CMV-specific TCR beta clonotypes were dominant in the ex vivo response.

Trimming removed 0 bases at V and 5 bases at J, with 14 bases between. This CDR3 has 16 residues. Per germline, CDR1 SGHAT and CDR2 FQNNGV. The receptor was derived from a human donor in good health (CMV status not recorded). Some clones in this sample may be carry-over from other donors' samples. The sample comprised CD8+ T cells from PBMCs. This sequence joins TRBV11-2 and TRBJ1-5; D remains unclear. In DNA, the CDR3 is TGTGCCAGCAGCTTAGATGGCTTTTCTTGGGATCAGCCCCAGCATTTT. Protein sequence: CASSLDGFSWDQPQHF.